This T cell receptor beta chain was profiled in a study of identical twins. Findings and limits, study-wide: In monozygotic twins, models underestimated the sharing of out-of-frame TCR alpha.

In its sample, this clonotype was seen a few times. Antigen specificity is unknown. A template switching step contributed a universal primer site, while unique molecular identifiers were present in the cDNA. A single record per CDR3 protein comes from TCRdb applying MiXCR to the 5' RACE reads. The sample lists approximately 230,000 distinct CDR3 sequences, 6.5% to 8% occurring once. V was shortened by 4 bases and J by 5 bases, with 9 bases between the two germline ends. Germline V gene sequence: CDR1 MNHEY, CDR2 SVGEGT. The CDR3 runs 13 residues. These same data were also listed under a study on T cells expressing NK-cell markers. In that study: Seven donors tested HCMV-seropositive and one tested seronegative among the eight sequenced.

This sequence originates from a woman between 18 and 29 years old in good health. Sequences were obtained from CD8+ T cells sorted from blood. This chain connects TRBV6-2 or TRBV6-3 to TRBJ1-5; D is possibly TRBD1 (5 bases). Here the CDR3 reads CASSWGVHQPQHF. In nucleotides, the CDR3 is TGTGCCAGCAGTTGGGGGGTCCATCAGCCCCAGCATTTT.